This TCR beta chain was recovered during a study of cytomegalovirus exposure and HLA in healthy donors. These donors, healthy bone marrow donors, were studied. Primers: 60 Vbeta forward and 13 Jbeta reverse. Sequencing was performed with immunoSEQ multiplex PCR; in TCRdb, only in-frame clones are kept and a portion is missing. This table holds under 200,000 clones, 80% found once. Study results and limitations: Among TCR beta chains, those listed as cytomegalovirus-associated numbered some 170.

There are 13 residues in the CDR3. The germline V gene has CDR1 SEHNR and CDR2 FQNEAQ (reference sequence). The V and J ends lost 6 bases and 3 bases, in that order; junction bases with no gene match: 5. On this clone itself: Its antigen is currently unknown.

The receptor was derived from a man aged 30-40 years in good health and CMV-seronegative. Sequenced material: PBMCs. The gene calls are TRBV7-9 and TRBJ2-7, with 7 bases fitting TRBD2. CDR3 in DNA: TGTGCCAGCAGGGGAGGGGATCGCTACGAGCAGTACTTC. Its protein is CASRGGDRYEQYF.